This TCR beta chain comes out of a study of blood T cell repertoires in COVID-19. At the level of the study: The origin of the acute and convalescent COVID-19 samples was the United States, Italy and Spain. In each case, the material was cDNA or gDNA derived from T cells, B-cell-depleted T cells, or PBMCs.

This clone has a single count. Authors' data handling: Reference gene primer amplification yielded estimated nucleated cell counts. Assay used: immunoSEQ multiplex PCR; TCRdb lists only in-frame clones, some missing. The V and J calls and clone size come from that table; D and trimming were worked out from the DNA. Altogether 150,000 to 200,000 clones are present, roughly 83% being singletons, with the ten largest covering about 1.6%. The sequencing sample was made of peripheral blood. The origin of this receptor is a human donor in a cohort sampled during active COVID-19.

CDR3: CASRSLGEGKTQYF. In nucleotides, the CDR3 is TGTGCCAGCAGAAGTCTGGGGGAGGGAAAGACCCAGTACTTC. The J gene is TRBJ2-5, the V gene TRBV27; 7 bases align to TRBD2. The germline V gene has CDR1 MNHEY and CDR2 SMNVEV (reference sequence). The CDR3 runs to 14 residues. J gave up 6 bases and V 6 bases, and 10 bases lay outside the gene matches.